This entry lists 14 T cell receptor beta chains sequenced from one sample in a study of T cells in Graves' hyperthyroidism and ophthalmopathy. The TCR beta CDR3 regions underwent amplification using RNA transcripts as the source. When the TCR CDR3 underwent first-round RT-PCR, the HTBI primer set was used. TCRdb passed the multiplex PCR reads through MiXCR, listing each CDR3 protein once. The table shows approximately 520,000 distinct CDR3 sequences, with less than 25% occurring only once. The material sequenced was blood. These receptors were collected from a man aged 18 to 30 with Graves' hyperthyroidism.

This clonotype was detected many times. V and J are TRBV28 and TRBJ2-7; D is unclear. This CDR3 has 14 amino acids. Per germline, CDR1 MDHEN and CDR2 SYDVKM. The ends were cut back, 2 bases at V and 2 bases at J, with 10 bases in the middle. This chain's CDR3 is CASSLMSETYEQYF. CDR3 DNA sequence: TGTGCCAGCAGTTTAATGTCGGAAACCTACGAGCAGTACTTC.

This clonotype was picked up many times. The J gene is TRBJ1-5, the V gene TRBV28; D may be TRBD1 (6 bases). The germline V gene has CDR1 MDHEN and CDR2 SYDVKM. Trimming cost V 2 bases and J 4 bases, with 12 bases left between them. The CDR3 contains 15 residues. This CDR3 reads CASSLGGRWNQPQHF. The CDR3 DNA follows: TGTGCCAGCAGTTTAGGGGGGCGTTGGAATCAGCCCCAGCATTTT.

There are a few counts of this clonotype. A junction boundary mismatches the germline segment, possibly from a read error. The rearrangement links TRBV7-9 to TRBJ1-2; 8 bases map to TRBD1. CDR3 length: 13 residues. The germline V gene encodes CDR1 SEHNR and CDR2 FQNEAQ (reference sequence). The CDR3 here is CASSVTGGGPCPF. The CDR3 region has the DNA TGTGCCAGCAGCGTCACAGGGGGAGGCCCCTGCCCCTTC.

In its sample, this clonotype was seen many times. This rearrangement joins TRBV6-5 to TRBJ2-5; 16 bases line up with TRBD2. This CDR3 contains 18 residues. After removal of 4 bases from V and 5 bases from J, the junction contained 10 bases not matched to a gene. Germline CDR1 MNHEY, CDR2 SVGAGI. The chain's CDR3 is CASSSPGLAGGRRETQYF. The CDR3 nucleotides are TGTGCCAGCAGTTCGCCGGGACTAGCGGGGGGGCGTCGTGAGACCCAGTACTTC.

This chain connects TRBV7-9 to TRBJ2-7; TRBD2 matches at 8 bases. V shed 6 bases, J shed 7 bases, and the junction held 8 bases outside the gene matches. The CDR3 totals 13 residues. Germline V gene data show CDR1 as SEHNR and CDR2 as FQNEAQ (reference sequence). CDR3 DNA: TGTGCCAGCAGTCCGACAGCGGGGGAAGAGCAGTACTTC. This sequence encodes CASSPTAGEEQYF.

This clonotype was seen ten or more times. The V gene is TRBV19, the J gene TRBJ1-5; 7 bases map to TRBD1. The CDR3 loop spans 15 amino acids. V was pared by 5 bases and J by 0 bases, with 4 bases of the junction left unmatched. Germline V gene lookup returns CDR1 LNHDA and CDR2 SQIVND (reference sequence). CDR3 in DNA: TGTGCCAGTAGTCTCCGGGACAGTAGCAATCAGCCCCAGCATTTT. It specifies CASSLRDSSNQPQHF.

V gene TRBV11-2 combines with J gene TRBJ2-4; the D is unclear. Trimming removed 5 bases from V and 0 bases from J, with 8 bases in between. There are 14 residues in the CDR3. CDR1 SGHAT and CDR2 FQNNGV come from the germline V gene. CDR3 in amino acids: CASSLDIAKNIQYF. The CDR3 nucleotides are TGTGCCAGCAGCCTCGATATAGCCAAAAACATTCAGTACTTC.

The J gene is TRBJ2-5, the V gene TRBV20-1, with TRBD2 matching over 8 bases. V dropped 6 bases and J dropped 5; count of bases not matched to a gene: 8. The CDR3 totals 13 residues. Germline V gene sequence: CDR1 DFQATT, CDR2 SNEGSKA (reference sequence). Written as DNA, the CDR3 is TGCAGTGCCCGCAGCGGGAGCTTTGAGACCCAGTACTTC. Translated: CSARSGSFETQYF.

Regarding this clonotype: A read error may account for a junction end that differs from germline. The genes are TRBV7-2 and TRBJ1-2; D might be TRBD1 (6 bases). This CDR3 spans 15 amino acids. Germline lookup yields CDR1 SGHTA and CDR2 FQGNSA. The CDR3 sequence is CASSLAGGADYGYTF. CDR3 in DNA: TGTGCCAGCAGCCTAGCGGGGGGGGCAGACTACGGCTACACCTTC.

The sample holds many counts of this clonotype. The chain uses TRBV20-1 and TRBJ1-2; D call uncertain. The V and J ends lost 1 base and 8 bases respectively, with 11 bases between them. The CDR3 runs 12 residues. Germline CDR1 is DFQATT and CDR2 is SNEGSKA (reference sequence). The CDR3 sequence: CSARVQNVGYTF. CDR3 bases: TGCAGTGCTAGAGTCCAAAACGTCGGCTACACCTTC.

The chain joins TRBV6-2 or TRBV6-3 to TRBJ1-2; D uncertain. This CDR3 region has 16 residues. Trimming pared 5 bases from V and 6 bases from J, leaving 22 bases between. CDR1 and CDR2 from the germline V gene are MNHEY and SVGEGT. CDR3 amino acids: CASSDPREPLTNGYTF. The CDR3 nucleotides are TGTGCCAGCAGTGACCCTCGGGAACCCTTAACTAATGGCTACACCTTC.

This clonotype was detected only a few times. This chain links TRBV18 with TRBJ1-1; 9 bases align to TRBD1. V lost 3 bases to trimming and J lost 5 bases; unmatched junction nucleotides: 7. This CDR3 has 15 residues. CDR1 is KGHSH and CDR2 is LQKENI in the germline V gene. CDR3 residues: CASSPRTGAITEAFF. For the CDR3, the DNA is TGTGCCAGCTCACCCAGGACAGGGGCGATTACTGAAGCTTTCTTT.

The V call is TRBV7-8, the J call TRBJ2-7; D may be TRBD2 (6 bases). The CDR3 totals 12 residues. Trimming shortened V by 0 bases and J by 7 bases, and 7 bases separated the two germline ends. Looked up from germline, CDR1 is SGHVS and CDR2 is FQNEAQ. The CDR3 DNA sequence: TGTGCCAGCAGCTTAGCTCGGGAGGAGCAGTACTTC. The encoded protein is CASSLAREEQYF.

V gene TRBV5-1 combines with J gene TRBJ1-6; 8 bases agree with TRBD1. V lost 2 bases, J lost 8 bases, and 9 bases stayed unmatched. CDR1 and CDR2 (germline): SGHRS, YFSETQ. This CDR3 comprises 16 residues. The CDR3 protein is CASSFNLRGPDSPLHF. The CDR3 nucleotides are TGCGCCAGCAGCTTCAACCTCAGGGGGCCGGATTCACCCCTCCACTTT.